This T cell receptor (beta chain) was captured by sequencing in a study of cytomegalovirus exposure and HLA in healthy donors. Study context: As an earlier analysis found, 150 million to 200 million T cells yielded 100 million to 130 million unique TCR beta sequences. Points from the study as a whole: The authors confirmed in vitro that a few CMV-associated chains were specific for CMV antigens. Later analysis demonstrated an association between a missense DCLRE1C variant and TCR beta V- and J-gene trimming. Later on, an analysis showed TCR association rates differing by HLA locus, with DRB1 the most and HLA-C the fewest.

The CDR3 has 16 residues. V shed 6 bases and J 6 bases; nucleotides not matched to a gene: 13. The V gene's germline CDR1 is LNHDA and CDR2 SQIVND (reference sequence). This clone has a handful of counts. Its antigen is unidentified. Researchers ran the PCR with 60 Vbeta and 13 Jbeta primers. Sequencing used immunoSEQ multiplex PCR; TCRdb keeps in-frame clones, though not all of them. This sample yields about 90,000 clones, of which about three quarters are seen a single time; over 13% belongs to the top ten. The sequenced sample was PBMCs. This clonotype originated in a woman aged 50 to 60 in good health and CMV-seropositive. The chain has TRBV19 and TRBJ2-5, with TRBD2 matching 10 bases. The CDR3 nucleotides are TGTGCCAGTAGCCCAAGCCTAGCGGGAGTTATAAAGACCCAGTACTTC. This encodes CASSPSLAGVIKTQYF. The entire variable domain, with the rest obtained from reference TRBV19 and TRBJ2-5, is as follows: DGGITQSPKYLFRKEGQNVTLSCEQNLNHDAMYWYRQDPGQGLRLIYYSQIVNDFQKGDIAEGYSVSREKKESFPLTVTSAQKNPTAFYLCASSPSLAGVIKTQYFGPGTRLLVL.